This T cell receptor beta chain was captured in a study of T cells expressing NK-cell markers. Study-wide context: Seven HCMV-seropositive donors and one seronegative donor made up the eight sequenced donors. Study-wide results and caveats: Once again these clonotypes came out on top in the CD3+CD56-NKG2C+ fraction of several donors.

The CDR3 contains 13 residues. The germline gives CDR1 ENHRY, CDR2 SYGVKD. Template switching by 5'RACE with UMIs generated the TCR beta cDNA. From the 5' RACE reads, TCRdb lists one entry per CDR3 protein and no DNA. The sample has about 390,000 distinct CDR3 sequences. As regards this clonotype: What it binds is unknown.

What was sequenced was blood T cells: a sorted CD56 or NKG2C T cell subset, CD4+ or CD8+ T cells, or bulk PBMC T cells (not recorded which). The receptor was isolated from a woman aged 45-65 years in good health. The J gene is TRBJ1-2, the V gene TRBV10-3. The CDR3 spells CAISESWSYGYTF.